Listed here are 27 T cell receptor beta chains from one sample, sequenced in a study of response to subunit inactivated influenza vaccine. One entry per CDR3 protein, called by TCRdb with MiXCR from the RT-PCR reads. In the table there are a few hundred thousand distinct CDR3 sequences, roughly 11% of which are singletons. The sequencing here drew on PBMCs from blood, taken 45 days after vaccination. The receptors originated from a man aged 50 to 59 who received an inactivated influenza vaccine.

This rearrangement joins TRBV2 to TRBJ2-7, with TRBD2 identical over 7 bases. CDR3 length: 15 amino acids. Germline loops: CDR1 SNHLY, CDR2 FYNNEI. J lost 3 bases, V lost 5 bases, and 10 bases had no gene match. This chain's CDR3 is CASSNGLVVGYEQYF. In DNA form, the CDR3 reads TGTGCCAGCAGTAACGGACTAGTAGTAGGCTACGAGCAGTACTTC.

This clonotype was picked up many times. The chain carries TRBV25-1 and TRBJ2-1; D is perhaps TRBD1 (6 bases). V was cut by 3 bases and J by 2 bases, with 8 bases left in between. Germline values: CDR1 MGHDK, CDR2 SYGVNS. This CDR3 has 14 amino acids. CDR3 amino acids: CASSEGAAYNEQFF. The DNA for the CDR3 is TGTGCCAGCAGTGAGGGGGCGGCCTACAATGAGCAGTTCTTC.

This clonotype was seen ten or more times. V is TRBV20-1 and J is TRBJ2-6; D is ambiguous. Looked up from germline, CDR1 is DFQATT and CDR2 is SNEGSKA (reference sequence). Trimming shortened V by 0 bases and J by 2 bases, and 8 bases separated the two germline ends. The CDR3 spans 15 residues. CDR3 in amino acids: CSARDLFAGANVLTF. The CDR3 DNA reads as TGCAGTGCTAGAGATCTGTTTGCTGGGGCCAACGTCCTGACTTTC.

The V and J genes are TRBV6-2 or TRBV6-3 and TRBJ2-1; 10 positions match TRBD2. Germline loops: CDR1 MNHEY, CDR2 SVGEGT. This CDR3 is built from 14 residues. The trim removed 5 bases at V and 9 bases at J, leaving 7 bases unmatched. The CDR3, as DNA: TGTGCCAGCAGTACGCCGGGACTAGCGTTTGAGCAGTTCTTC. Protein sequence: CASSTPGLAFEQFF.

The J gene is TRBJ2-5, the V gene TRBV15; either TRBD1 or TRBD2 may fit D (6 bases each). The CDR3 sequence is 15 residues long. Germline CDR1 and CDR2: LNHNV and YYDKDF (reference sequence). The ends were cut back, 6 bases at V and 5 bases at J, with 19 bases in the middle. The CDR3 DNA is TGTGCCACCAGGGCCGGGGGCGCGGGGCGGGAGACCCAGTACTTC. This codes for CATRAGGAGRETQYF.

A few counts support this clonotype. This chain links TRBV25-1 with TRBJ2-5, with 8 positions matching TRBD1. V lost 3 bases, J lost 5 bases, and 5 bases stayed unmatched. Germline CDR1 is MGHDK and CDR2 is SYGVNS. CDR3 size: 14 residues. The CDR3 loop reads CASSDGQGPETQYF. DNA for the CDR3: TGTGCCAGCAGTGACGGACAGGGTCCGGAGACCCAGTACTTC.

The chain is built from TRBV20-1 and TRBJ2-3; D is unclear. The CDR3 sequence is 12 residues long. CDR1 and CDR2 (germline): DFQATT, SNEGSKA (reference sequence). V was trimmed by 5 bases and J by 6 bases, leaving 12 bases between them. The CDR3 bases are TGCAGTGCTCGAAGTCGGTCTGATACGCAGTATTTT. It is translated as CSARSRSDTQYF.

There are many counts of this clonotype. The chain's CDR3 is CSGRDSQDEQFF. In DNA, the CDR3 is TGCAGCGGTAGGGACTCACAAGATGAGCAGTTCTTC. The rearrangement joins TRBV29-1 to TRBJ2-1; tentatively, D is TRBD2 (6 bases). V gave up 7 bases and J gave up 8 bases, with 15 bases separating them. The CDR3 length is 12 residues. The germline gives CDR1 SQVTM, CDR2 ANQGSEA.

This clonotype was counted many times. V is TRBV20-1 and J is TRBJ2-7, with D uncertain. CDR1 and CDR2 (germline): DFQATT, SNEGSKA (reference sequence). V lost 3 bases, J lost 7 bases, and 7 bases lay in between. The length of the CDR3 is 10 residues. The CDR3 bases are TGCAGTGCTAGGCACTCGGAGCAGTACTTC. It translates to CSARHSEQYF.

In nucleotides, the CDR3 is TGCAGCGTACAGGGGAACTCCTACGAGCAGTACTTC. Translated, it gives CSVQGNSYEQYF. This chain joins TRBV29-1 and TRBJ2-7; TRBD1 matches at 7 bases. Trimming at V came to 6 bases and at J to 0 bases, leaving 2 bases not matched to a gene. The germline gives CDR1 SQVTM, CDR2 ANQGSEA. There are 12 residues in the CDR3.

The chain employs TRBV15 and TRBJ1-2; a weak D match, TRBD1 (6 bases). The CDR3 has 13 amino acids. Germline lookup yields CDR1 LNHNV and CDR2 YYDKDF (reference sequence). The V end was cut by 6 bases, the J end by 10 bases, with 18 bases between. CDR3 region: CATSTHGDTLYTF. The CDR3 bases are TGTGCCACCAGTACGCACGGGGACACCCTCTACACCTTC.

V usage is TRBV28 and J usage is TRBJ2-7; 8 nucleotides align to TRBD2. The CDR3 runs 16 residues. After removal of 5 bases from V and 3 bases from J, the junction contained 12 bases not matched to a gene. CDR1 is MDHEN, CDR2 SYDVKM, per germline. As DNA, the CDR3 is TGTGCCAGCAGTCCCATTAAGAGCGGGAGAAACTACGAGCAGTACTTC. Translating it yields CASSPIKSGRNYEQYF.

This clonotype showed up many times. The chain recombines TRBV10-3 with TRBJ2-5; D is undetermined. Germline CDR1 and CDR2: ENHRY and SYGVKD. The CDR3 contains 13 residues. V dropped 2 bases and J dropped 2 bases, with 6 bases sitting between them. As DNA, the CDR3 is TGTGCCATCAGTGAGAACTTTCAAGAGACCCAGTACTTC. Translating gives CAISENFQETQYF.

This clonotype was detected a few times. Here the CDR3 omits its conserved ending phenylalanine or tryptophan, so a read error is the likely source. Because the CDR3's place on the DNA is in doubt, the DNA is left out and the CDR3 is given as listed by TCRdb. The chain links TRBV20-1 to TRBJ2-1; the table's D call, TRBD1, has no DNA check behind it. The CDR3 is 12 residues long, counting both termini. CDR1 DFQATT and CDR2 SNEGSKA come from the germline V gene (reference sequence). This CDR3 is CSARRHPQQGSL.

This clonotype was seen more than once but under ten times. V is TRBV18 and J is TRBJ1-1; unclear D gene. The CDR3 sequence is 13 residues long. V was cut by 4 bases and J by 8 bases, with 14 bases left in between. Germline V CDR1 and CDR2: KGHSH, LQKENI. The DNA for the CDR3 is TGTGCCAGCTCACGGAGCCGGGGAGAAGAAGCTTTCTTT. Translated: CASSRSRGEEAFF.

This clonotype was recorded at least ten times. V usage is TRBV29-1 and J usage is TRBJ2-7, with 8 positions matching TRBD1. V dropped 2 bases and J dropped 7; count of bases not matched to a gene: 10. This CDR3 is built from 14 residues. Per the germline V gene, CDR1 is SQVTM and CDR2 is ANQGSEA. DNA for the CDR3: TGCAGCGTTGAAAAGAGGCAGGGGGCGGGGGAGCAGTACTTC. Protein: CSVEKRQGAGEQYF.

The chain links TRBV29-1 to TRBJ2-3, with D possibly being TRBD1 or TRBD2 (5 bases each). The germline CDR1 and CDR2 sequences are SQVTM and ANQGSEA. The V and J ends lost 5 bases and 5 bases respectively, with 17 bases between them. The CDR3 has 14 amino acids. CDR3 bases: TGCAGCGTTTATCTTTTTGGGACGGGAGATACGCAGTATTTT. It specifies CSVYLFGTGDTQYF.

The chain is built from TRBV28 and TRBJ2-7; no reliable D call. V lost 4 bases and J 0 bases, leaving 10 bases between the germline ends. This CDR3 region has 14 residues. CDR1 is MDHEN and CDR2 is SYDVKM in the germline V gene. The CDR3 sequence: CASSSTTTSYEQYF. The CDR3 DNA reads TGTGCCAGCAGTTCTACAACGACCTCCTACGAGCAGTACTTC.

The chain joins TRBV6-5 to TRBJ2-7; 10 nucleotides agree with TRBD2. This CDR3 is built from 16 residues. The V and J ends lost 1 base and 4 bases, in that order; junction bases with no gene match: 7. Germline V lookup: CDR1 MNHEY, CDR2 SVGAGI. The CDR3 loop is CASSYYPSGSTYEQYF. The DNA for the CDR3 is TGTGCCAGCAGTTACTACCCTAGCGGGAGTACTTACGAGCAGTACTTC.

To note about this clonotype: It may be a read error: a sequence one base away is much more abundant. V usage is TRBV5-1 and J usage is TRBJ2-5; D is possibly TRBD1 or TRBD2 (7 bases each). The germline V gene encodes CDR1 SGHRS and CDR2 YFSETQ. CDR3 length: 16 amino acids. CDR3 in DNA: TGCGCCACCAGCCCCCAGGGGGGAATAGCGGGAGAGACCCAGTACTTC. Amino acids: CATSPQGGIAGETQYF.

This clonotype occurred a few times. J is TRBJ2-5 and V is TRBV5-1; 9 bases align to TRBD2. From germline, CDR1 is SGHRS and CDR2 YFSETQ. This CDR3 spans 15 amino acids. The V and J ends lost 5 bases and 0 bases, in that order; junction bases with no gene match: 5. The CDR3 DNA is TGCGCCAGCAGTAGAGCGGGGGGCTACCAAGAGACCCAGTACTTC. Translation gives CASSRAGGYQETQYF.

This clonotype was observed many times. This rearrangement joins TRBV29-1 to TRBJ2-5; 11 bases map to TRBD2. The CDR3 is 15 residues long. With V trimmed by 7 bases and J by 6 bases, 13 bases remained unmatched. The germline gives CDR1 SQVTM, CDR2 ANQGSEA. CDR3 sequence: CSARGIAGGPKTQYF. The DNA for the CDR3 is TGCAGCGCACGGGGGATAGCGGGAGGGCCGAAGACCCAGTACTTC.

The chain couples TRBV7-2 to TRBJ2-3; tentatively, D is TRBD1 (6 bases). The germline gives CDR1 SGHTA, CDR2 FQGNSA. CDR3 length: 15 residues. V shed 4 bases and J shed 2 bases, with 13 bases lying between them. The CDR3 is CASSYRDTDTDTQYF. The CDR3 DNA is TGTGCCAGCAGCTACCGGGACACAGACACAGATACGCAGTATTTT.

This clonotype came up a few times. The genes are TRBV7-2 and TRBJ1-6; a weak D match, TRBD1 (5 bases). CDR1 is SGHTA and CDR2 is FQGNSA in the germline V gene. This CDR3 has 16 amino acids. Trimming pared 2 bases from V and 6 bases from J, leaving 14 bases between. This CDR3 is CASSLRYLDSNSPLHF. The CDR3 nucleotides are TGTGCCAGCAGCTTAAGGTACCTCGACAGTAATTCACCCCTCCACTTT.

This clonotype showed up just a few times. The chain links TRBV10-3 to TRBJ2-6; TRBD2 agrees at 10 bases. Trimming cost V 0 bases and J 0 bases; bases outside gene matches: 5. The CDR3 has 19 residues. CDR1 is ENHRY and CDR2 is SYGVKD in the germline V gene. The chain's CDR3 is CAISESGLAGASGANVLTF. As DNA, the CDR3 is TGTGCCATCAGTGAGTCAGGGCTAGCGGGGGCCTCTGGGGCCAACGTCCTGACTTTC.

The chain links TRBV9 to TRBJ2-7, with 11 bases matching TRBD2. The germline gives CDR1 SGDLS, CDR2 YYNGEE. The CDR3 totals 16 residues. V trimming: 3 bases; J trimming: 3 bases; junction bases outside the gene matches: 8. This CDR3 is CASSEDGTSGYYEQYF. The CDR3 nucleotides are TGTGCCAGCAGCGAAGACGGGACTAGCGGTTACTACGAGCAGTACTTC. Full variable domain (missing parts from reference TRBV9 and TRBJ2-7): DSGVTQTPKHLITATGQRVTLRCSPRSGDLSVYWYQQSLDQGLQFLIQYYNGEERAKGNILERFSAQQFPDLHSELNLSSLELGDSALYFCASSEDGTSGYYEQYFGPGTRLTVT.

V and J are TRBV20-1 and TRBJ2-1; 14 bases agree with TRBD2. The CDR3 runs to 16 residues. Germline lookup yields CDR1 DFQATT and CDR2 SNEGSKA (reference sequence). With V trimmed by 6 bases and J by 6 bases, 10 bases remained unmatched. CDR3 nucleotides: TGCAGTGCAACCGGGACTAGCGGGAGTTTTTCCAATGAGCAGTTCTTC. Amino acids: CSATGTSGSFSNEQFF.